Described below is a single T cell receptor (beta chain) sequence and its context. Antigen: not known. The data originate from a study of tumor-infiltrating lymphocytes in glioblastoma multiforme. This CDR3 has 11 residues. V gave up 4 bases and J gave up 10 bases; unmatched junction bases: 6. Germline CDR1 is SQVTM and CDR2 is ANQGSEA. Multiple V-beta primers and a C-beta primer amplified TCRB from RNA. These TCRB libraries lack any described unique molecular identifiers. TCRdb re-called the multiplex PCR reads through MiXCR, storing one row per CDR3 protein. The sample shows over 10,000 distinct CDR3 sequences, 64% of them seen only once. General observations from the study: Clone frequencies may be distorted by unequal TCR transcripts per cell.

The chain employs TRBV29-1 and TRBJ1-2; 7 bases map to TRBD1. Sequenced sample: brain tumor tissue. The source of this sequence is a male donor with glioblastoma. CDR3 DNA: TGCAGCGTTGTAGGGGGCACGGCCTACACCTTC. Translation gives CSVVGGTAYTF.